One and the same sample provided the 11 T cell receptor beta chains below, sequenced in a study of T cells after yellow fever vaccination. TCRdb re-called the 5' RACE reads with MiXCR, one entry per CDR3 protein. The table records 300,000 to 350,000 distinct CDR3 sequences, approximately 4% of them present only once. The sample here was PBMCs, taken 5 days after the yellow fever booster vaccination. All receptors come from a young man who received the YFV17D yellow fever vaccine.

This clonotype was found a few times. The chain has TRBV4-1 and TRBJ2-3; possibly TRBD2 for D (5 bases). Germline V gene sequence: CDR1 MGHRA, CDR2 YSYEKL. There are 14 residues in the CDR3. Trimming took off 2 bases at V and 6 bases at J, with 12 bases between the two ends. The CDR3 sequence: CASSQLAGGDTQYF. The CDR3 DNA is TGCGCCAGCAGCCAACTAGCCGGAGGCGATACGCAGTATTTT.

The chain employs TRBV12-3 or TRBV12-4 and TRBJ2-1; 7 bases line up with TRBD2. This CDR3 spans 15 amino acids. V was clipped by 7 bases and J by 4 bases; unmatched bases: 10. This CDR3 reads CASTPWGGRYNEQFF. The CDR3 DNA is TGTGCCAGCACCCCCTGGGGGGGTAGGTACAATGAGCAGTTCTTC.

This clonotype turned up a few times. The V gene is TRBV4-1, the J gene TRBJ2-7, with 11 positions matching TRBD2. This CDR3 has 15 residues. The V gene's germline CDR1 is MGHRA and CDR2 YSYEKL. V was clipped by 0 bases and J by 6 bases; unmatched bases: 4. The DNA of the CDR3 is TGCGCCAGCAGCCAAGAGATACTAGCGGGGGCCGAGCAGTACTTC. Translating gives CASSQEILAGAEQYF.

In DNA form, the CDR3 reads TGTGCCAGCAGCTTGGAAGCGGCCCAAGAGACCCAGTACTTC. This codes for CASSLEAAQETQYF. J is TRBJ2-5 and V is TRBV5-4; weak D call: TRBD2 (5 bases). There are 14 residues in the CDR3. The germline gives CDR1 SGHNT, CDR2 YYREEE (reference sequence). With 0 bases removed from V and 1 base from J, the gap between germline ends came to 7 bases.

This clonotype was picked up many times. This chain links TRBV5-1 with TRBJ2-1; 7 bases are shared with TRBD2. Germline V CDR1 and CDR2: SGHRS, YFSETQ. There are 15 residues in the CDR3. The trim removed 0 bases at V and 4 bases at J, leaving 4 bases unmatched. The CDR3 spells CASSLVPAGYNEQFF. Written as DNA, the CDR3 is TGCGCCAGCAGCTTGGTCCCAGCGGGGTACAATGAGCAGTTCTTC.

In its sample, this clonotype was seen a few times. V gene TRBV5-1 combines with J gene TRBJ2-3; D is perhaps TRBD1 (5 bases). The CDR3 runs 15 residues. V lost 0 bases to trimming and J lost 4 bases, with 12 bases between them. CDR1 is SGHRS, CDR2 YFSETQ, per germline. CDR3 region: CASSLGDQGPDTQYF. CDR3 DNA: TGCGCCAGCAGCTTGGGAGATCAGGGCCCAGATACGCAGTATTTT.

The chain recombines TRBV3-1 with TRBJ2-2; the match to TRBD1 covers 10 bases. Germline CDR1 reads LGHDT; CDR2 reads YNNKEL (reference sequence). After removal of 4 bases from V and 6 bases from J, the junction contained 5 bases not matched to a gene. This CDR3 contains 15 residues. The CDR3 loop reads CASSPWDRGAGELFF. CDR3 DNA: TGTGCCAGCAGCCCTTGGGACAGGGGTGCCGGGGAGCTGTTTTTT. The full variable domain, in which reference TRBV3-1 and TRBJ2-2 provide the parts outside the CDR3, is DTAVSQTPKYLVTQMGNDKSIKCEQNLGHDTMYWYKQDSKKFLKIMFSYNNKELIINETVPNRFSPKSPDKAHLNLHINSLELGDSAVYFCASSPWDRGAGELFFGEGSRLTVL.

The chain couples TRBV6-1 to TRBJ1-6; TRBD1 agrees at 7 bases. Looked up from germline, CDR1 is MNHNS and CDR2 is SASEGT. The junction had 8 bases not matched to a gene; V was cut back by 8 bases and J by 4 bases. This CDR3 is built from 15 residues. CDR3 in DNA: TGTGCCAGCTGCCAGGGGGGAACTTATAATTCACCCCTCCACTTT. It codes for CASCQGGTYNSPLHF.

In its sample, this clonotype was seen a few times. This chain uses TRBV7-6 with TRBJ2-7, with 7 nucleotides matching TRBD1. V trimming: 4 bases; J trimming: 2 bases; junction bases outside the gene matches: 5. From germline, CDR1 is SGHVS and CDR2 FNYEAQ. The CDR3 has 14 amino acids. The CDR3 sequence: CASSSTGNAYEQYF. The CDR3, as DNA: TGTGCCAGCAGCTCGACAGGGAATGCCTACGAGCAGTACTTC. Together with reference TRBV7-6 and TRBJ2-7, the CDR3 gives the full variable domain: GAGVSQSPRYKVTKRGQDVALRCDPISGHVSLYWYRQALGQGPEFLTYFNYEAQQDKSGLPNDRFSAERPEGSISTLTIQRTEQRDSAMYRCASSSTGNAYEQYFGPGTRLTVT.

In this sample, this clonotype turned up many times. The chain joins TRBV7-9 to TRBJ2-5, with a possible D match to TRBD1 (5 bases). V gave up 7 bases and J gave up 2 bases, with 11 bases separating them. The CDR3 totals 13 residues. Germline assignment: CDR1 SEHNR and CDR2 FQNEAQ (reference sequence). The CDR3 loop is CASNRQKQETQYF. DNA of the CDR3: TGTGCCAGCAACCGACAGAAGCAAGAGACCCAGTACTTC.

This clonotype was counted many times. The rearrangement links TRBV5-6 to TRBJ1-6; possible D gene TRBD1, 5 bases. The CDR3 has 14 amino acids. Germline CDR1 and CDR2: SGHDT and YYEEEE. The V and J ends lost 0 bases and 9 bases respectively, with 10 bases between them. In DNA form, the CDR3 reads TGTGCCAGCAGCTTGGGTCTTGGGGGTTCACCCCTCCACTTT. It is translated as CASSLGLGGSPLHF.